Here is one TCR beta chain with its context. The target antigen is unknown. The source of the sample is a study of response to subunit inactivated influenza vaccine. Findings of the study overall: Each seasonal influenza vaccination, the authors suggested, recruits few new T cells.

Germline CDR1 SGHAT, CDR2 FQNNGV. CDR3 length: 16 residues. The V end lost 1 base, the J end lost 1 base, and 14 bases lay between the germline ends. Each CDR3 protein gets one entry after TCRdb re-called the RT-PCR reads with MiXCR. Seen here are just over 300,000 distinct CDR3 sequences, 20% to 25% observed once, and the top ten hold roughly a tenth. The input for sequencing was PBMCs from blood, taken less than 22 months after vaccination. V gene TRBV11-2 combines with J gene TRBJ2-7, with D possibly called TRBD1 or TRBD2 (7 bases each). The origin of this receptor is a man between 50 and 70 years old who received an inactivated influenza vaccine. The CDR3 region has the DNA TGTGCCAGCAGCTTAGCCGGCAGGGGGGGATCCTACGAGCAGTACTTC. It is translated as CASSLAGRGGSYEQYF.